These 9 T cell receptor beta chains originate from one sample sequenced in a study of blood T cell repertoires in COVID-19. Generated by immunoSEQ multiplex PCR, the TCRdb table keeps only in-frame clones and is missing some. The sample records just over 150,000 clones, about 79% being singletons. The sequenced sample consisted of peripheral blood. The receptor set was obtained from a woman between 45 and 65 years old with acute or convalescent COVID-19.

This clone was recorded once. The J gene is TRBJ2-7, the V gene TRBV6-2 or TRBV6-3; 9 nucleotides align to TRBD2. V shed 6 bases and J 4 bases; nucleotides not matched to a gene: 10. Per germline, CDR1 MNHEY and CDR2 SVGEGT. This CDR3 is 15 amino acids long. CDR3 DNA: TGTGCCAGCAGCCTACAGGGACTAGCCAATTACGAGCAGTACTTC. This gives the protein CASSLQGLANYEQYF.

The CDR3 here is CASRATGAGAEAFF. The CDR3 nucleotides read TGTGCCAGCAGGGCGACAGGGGCCGGGGCTGAAGCTTTCTTT. J is TRBJ1-1 and V is TRBV6-5, with TRBD1 matching over 8 bases. Looked up from germline, CDR1 is MNHEY and CDR2 is SVGAGI. J gave up 6 bases and V 6 bases, and 9 bases lay outside the gene matches. This CDR3 is built from 14 residues.

The CDR3, as DNA: TGTGCCAGCAGCTTGGGACAGGGCGGAAACACCATATATTTT. This sequence encodes CASSLGQGGNTIYF. The chain employs TRBV5-4 and TRBJ1-3; 7 positions agree with TRBD1. The germline CDR1 and CDR2 sequences are SGHNT and YYREEE (reference sequence). With V trimmed by 0 bases and J by 4 bases, 1 base remained unmatched. The CDR3 spans 14 residues. Variable domain in full (rest from reference TRBV5-4 and TRBJ1-3): ETGVTQSPTHLIKTRGQQVTLRCSSQSGHNTVSWYQQALGQGPQFIFQYYREEENGRGNFPPRFSGLQFPNYSSELNVNALELDDSALYLCASSLGQGGNTIYFGEGSWLTVV.

In this sample, this clone turned up once. The CDR3 protein is CASSLEIDGETQYF. The CDR3 nucleotides read TGTGCCAGCAGCCTAGAAATAGATGGAGAGACCCAGTACTTC. The chain uses TRBV5-5 and TRBJ2-5, with D unclear. The germline V gene encodes CDR1 SGHKS and CDR2 YYEKEE (reference sequence). The CDR3 is 14 residues long. V was trimmed by 4 bases and J by 4 bases, leaving 14 bases between them.

The chain links TRBV5-1 to TRBJ1-3; D is perhaps TRBD1 (5 bases). The germline CDR1 and CDR2 sequences are SGHRS and YFSETQ. This CDR3 is built from 13 residues. The V gene lost 4 bases and the J gene lost 4 bases, with 9 bases spanning the gap. The CDR3 region is CASSQEGGNTIYF. The CDR3 nucleotides read TGCGCCAGCAGCCAGGAGGGGGGAAACACCATATATTTT.

This clone was found once. J is TRBJ2-1 and V is TRBV29-1, with D perhaps matching TRBD1 (7 bases). Germline lookup yields CDR1 SQVTM and CDR2 ANQGSEA. Trimming cost V 7 bases and J 3 bases, with 19 bases left between them. The CDR3 sequence is 15 residues long. CDR3 bases: TGCAGCGCCAGGGGGGATAGCGGTCACTACAATGAGCAGTTCTTC. As protein: CSARGDSGHYNEQFF.

The V gene is TRBV14, the J gene TRBJ1-3, with TRBD1 matching over 7 bases. Germline loops: CDR1 SGHDN, CDR2 FVKESK. This CDR3 is 17 amino acids long. J was trimmed by 2 bases and V by 1 base; bases with no gene match: 8. CDR3 bases: TGTGCCAGCAGCCAAGTTCTGGAGGGGACAGCTGGAAACACCATATATTTT. This gives the protein CASSQVLEGTAGNTIYF.

The chain couples TRBV18 to TRBJ2-5, with D possibly TRBD1 on 6 matching bases. Between the trimmed V and J ends, which lost 3 bases and 2 bases, there was a span of 13 bases. The CDR3 runs to 15 residues. The germline gives CDR1 KGHSH, CDR2 LQKENI. CDR3 protein: CASSPNRVNQETQYF. The CDR3, as DNA: TGTGCCAGCTCACCGAACAGGGTGAATCAAGAGACCCAGTACTTC.

V gene TRBV2 combines with J gene TRBJ2-2; 10 nucleotides agree with TRBD2. The CDR3 consists of 14 residues. Trimming at V came to 5 bases and at J to 6 bases, leaving 3 bases not matched to a gene. CDR1 and CDR2 from the germline V gene are SNHLY and FYNNEI. The CDR3 is CASSLAGASGELFF. As DNA, the CDR3 is TGTGCCAGCAGTCTAGCGGGAGCATCCGGGGAGCTGTTTTTT.